Shown below are 26 T cell receptor beta chains from a single sample sequenced in a study of T cells after yellow fever vaccination. TCRdb independently ran MiXCR on the 5' RACE reads; one entry per CDR3 protein. The repertoire holds 500,000 to 650,000 distinct CDR3 sequences, with less than 20% as singletons. This material consisted of PBMCs, taken 5 to 6 days after the first yellow fever vaccination. All receptors come from a man younger than 35 who received the YFV17D yellow fever vaccine.

This clonotype was detected only a few times. The V gene is TRBV7-8, the J gene TRBJ1-5; 9 bases are a match to TRBD1. The CDR3 has 16 residues. V was clipped by 5 bases and J by 7 bases; unmatched bases: 12. Germline CDR1 and CDR2: SGHVS and FQNEAQ. This CDR3 is CASSPRTGVTWQPQHF. In nucleotides, the CDR3 is TGTGCCAGCAGCCCACGGACAGGGGTGACTTGGCAGCCCCAGCATTTT.

The rearrangement joins TRBV5-1 to TRBJ2-2; 7 nucleotides align to TRBD2. CDR1 SGHRS and CDR2 YFSETQ come from the germline V gene. This CDR3 contains 15 residues. The V segment lost 4 bases and the J segment 1 base; nucleotides outside the gene matches: 4. In nucleotides, the CDR3 is TGCGCCAGCAGCCGCGGCGGGGGGAACACCGGGGAGCTGTTTTTT. Translated: CASSRGGGNTGELFF.

This sequence joins TRBV20-1 and TRBJ1-1, with a possible D match to TRBD1 (5 bases). Trimming cost V 5 bases and J 7 bases, with 14 bases left between them. The CDR3 covers 12 residues. Germline V gene lookup returns CDR1 DFQATT and CDR2 SNEGSKA (reference sequence). CDR3 sequence (DNA): TGCAGTGCTCCGGGACGGAGACTTGAAGCTTTCTTT. It specifies CSAPGRRLEAFF.

This clonotype appeared once. V is TRBV2 and J is TRBJ2-7, with 8 positions matching TRBD2. Germline V gene lookup returns CDR1 SNHLY and CDR2 FYNNEI. Germline trimming cut 6 bases from V and 0 bases from J; bases unmatched to any gene: 7. The CDR3 consists of 15 residues. DNA of the CDR3: TGTGCCAGCAGAGAAACTAGCGGATACTCCTACGAGCAGTACTTC. Amino acid sequence: CASRETSGYSYEQYF.

This clonotype was picked up a small number of times. The chain uses TRBV10-3 and TRBJ1-5; D remains ambiguous. The CDR3 runs 14 residues. The V end was cut by 5 bases, the J end by 3 bases, with 11 bases between. Per germline, CDR1 ENHRY and CDR2 SYGVKD. The CDR3 DNA is TGTGCCATCAGTTCGGACTTGGCCAATCAGCCCCAGCATTTT. Amino acid sequence: CAISSDLANQPQHF.

This CDR3 reads CASSQERAGAGDTQYF. DNA of the CDR3: TGTGCCAGCAGCCAAGAGAGGGCGGGGGCTGGAGATACGCAGTATTTT. This chain uses TRBV14 with TRBJ2-3; weak D call: TRBD2 (7 bases). Germline V CDR1 and CDR2: SGHDN, FVKESK. This CDR3 contains 16 residues. V was cut by 0 bases and J by 5 bases, with 15 bases left in between.

The chain combines TRBV12-5 with TRBJ2-3; 7 positions agree with TRBD1. Germline-derived CDR1 and CDR2 are LGHNT and FRNRAP. The CDR3 runs 15 residues. With 6 bases clipped from V and 0 bases from J, the junction kept 6 bases outside the gene matches. This CDR3 reads CASGGTVSSTDTQYF. The CDR3, as DNA: TGTGCTAGTGGCGGGACAGTCTCTAGCACAGATACGCAGTATTTT.

The V gene is TRBV6-1, the J gene TRBJ2-3, with a tentative D call TRBD2 (5 bases). CDR3 length: 14 residues. Deletions cut 7 bases from V and 5 bases from J, with 16 bases between. The germline CDR1 and CDR2 sequences are MNHNS and SASEGT. CDR3 in amino acids: CASKARGREDTQYF. DNA of the CDR3: TGTGCCAGCAAGGCCCGGGGAAGGGAAGATACGCAGTATTTT.

This clonotype was found a few times. The CDR3 bases are TGCAGTGCTAGACCCAGGGACAGGGGCAATGAGCAGTTCTTC. It is translated as CSARPRDRGNEQFF. This chain uses TRBV20-1 with TRBJ2-1, with 10 positions matching TRBD1. Germline assignment: CDR1 DFQATT and CDR2 SNEGSKA (reference sequence). The J segment lost 6 bases and the V segment lost 2 bases, leaving 4 bases of the junction unmatched. The length of the CDR3 is 14 residues.

This clonotype was observed a few times. One end of the junction varies from germline; a read error may be responsible. The gene calls are TRBV20-1 and TRBJ1-1; no firm D call. Germline V gene lookup returns CDR1 DFQATT and CDR2 SNEGSKA (reference sequence). The CDR3 length is 15 residues. This CDR3 reads CSARSFVGSAAATVF. DNA for the CDR3: TGCAGTGCTAGATCCTTTGTAGGTTCGGCAGCAGCGACGGTCTTT.

In this sample, this clonotype turned up a few times. This chain joins TRBV7-2 and TRBJ2-3; a possible D gene is TRBD2 (5 bases). Per the germline V gene, CDR1 is SGHTA and CDR2 is FQGNSA. V was trimmed by 2 bases and J by 1 base, leaving 10 bases between them. The CDR3 runs to 15 residues. The CDR3 loop reads CASSLLSGGTDTQYF. In DNA form, the CDR3 reads TGTGCCAGCAGCTTATTGTCCGGGGGCACAGATACGCAGTATTTT.

This clonotype was counted only a few times. The J gene is TRBJ2-3, the V gene TRBV7-9; D ambiguous. The CDR3 has 17 amino acids. V was cut by 5 bases and J by 3 bases, with 21 bases left in between. CDR1 SEHNR and CDR2 FQNEAQ come from the germline V gene (reference sequence). CDR3: CASSIGPYRDGTDTQYF. In DNA form, the CDR3 reads TGTGCCAGCAGCATCGGGCCATACAGAGACGGGACAGATACGCAGTATTTT.

In its sample, this clonotype was seen a few times. This chain links TRBV7-2 with TRBJ1-2; D is ambiguous. Trimming shortened V by 2 bases and J by 2 bases, and 9 bases separated the two germline ends. Germline CDR1 and CDR2: SGHTA and FQGNSA. The CDR3 covers 14 residues. In DNA, the CDR3 is TGTGCCAGCAGCTTATTCATGGAAAACTATGGCTACACCTTC. This codes for CASSLFMENYGYTF.

This clonotype appeared a single time. V usage is TRBV5-1 and J usage is TRBJ1-1, with 8 bases identical to TRBD1. This CDR3 region has 17 residues. Germline loops: CDR1 SGHRS, CDR2 YFSETQ. V trimming: 0 bases; J trimming: 3 bases; junction bases outside the gene matches: 10. The CDR3 bases are TGCGCCAGCAGCTTGGCCGGATTAACAGGGGGTGACACTGAAGCTTTCTTT. It specifies CASSLAGLTGGDTEAFF. The entire variable domain, with the rest obtained from reference TRBV5-1 and TRBJ1-1, is as follows: KAGVTQTPRYLIKTRGQQVTLSCSPISGHRSVSWYQQTPGQGLQFLFEYFSETQRNKGNFPGRFSGRQFSNSRSEMNVSTLELGDSALYLCASSLAGLTGGDTEAFFGQGTRLTVV.

V and J are TRBV20-1 and TRBJ2-3; D ambiguous. V lost 6 bases and J 5 bases, leaving 9 bases between the germline ends. This CDR3 is 11 amino acids long. CDR1 and CDR2 from the germline V gene are DFQATT and SNEGSKA (reference sequence). The CDR3, as DNA: TGCAGTGCCAGCCAGCGAGATACGCAGTATTTT. Its translation is CSASQRDTQYF.

This clonotype was seen more than once but under ten times. This chain links TRBV7-2 with TRBJ2-3; D is perhaps TRBD2 (6 bases). This CDR3 spans 15 amino acids. Trimming removed 4 bases at V and 8 bases at J, with 19 bases between. The germline gives CDR1 SGHTA, CDR2 FQGNSA. The CDR3 is CASSWSGGAVGTQYF. In nucleotides, the CDR3 is TGTGCCAGCAGCTGGTCCGGCGGGGCGGTGGGTACGCAGTATTTT. The full variable domain, its missing parts supplied by reference TRBV7-2 and TRBJ2-3, is GAGVSQSPSNKVTEKGKDVELRCDPISGHTALYWYRQSLGQGLEFLIYFQGNSAPDKSGLPSDRFSAERTGGSVSTLTIQRTQQEDSAVYLCASSWSGGAVGTQYFGPGTRLTVL.

This clonotype was seen repeatedly, ten times or more. The chain is built from TRBV29-1 and TRBJ1-4; 11 bases agree with TRBD1. Germline lookup yields CDR1 SQVTM and CDR2 ANQGSEA. V shed 6 bases and J 3 bases; nucleotides not matched to a gene: 6. The CDR3 consists of 15 residues. The CDR3 sequence: CSVGRTGGANEKLFF. CDR3 DNA: TGCAGCGTCGGCAGGACAGGGGGCGCTAATGAAAAACTGTTTTTT.

This clonotype was seen only a few times. The genes are TRBV7-2 and TRBJ2-7; D could derive from TRBD1 or TRBD2 (5 bases each). The length of the CDR3 is 15 residues. Trimming removed 2 bases at V and 4 bases at J, with 15 bases between. CDR1 SGHTA and CDR2 FQGNSA come from the germline V gene. Here the CDR3 reads CASSLSLGRSYEQYV. The CDR3 DNA reads TGTGCCAGCAGCTTAAGTCTGGGACGGTCTTACGAGCAGTACGTC.

Only a few counts were recorded for this clonotype. The gene calls are TRBV5-1 and TRBJ1-1; maybe TRBD1 (5 bases). V lost 4 bases, J lost 12 bases, and 19 bases lay in between. Germline assignment: CDR1 SGHRS and CDR2 YFSETQ. The CDR3 has 13 residues. CDR3 residues: CASSEGERRGPFF. The CDR3 DNA is TGCGCCAGCAGCGAAGGGGAAAGGAGGGGCCCTTTCTTT. The variable domain in full, completed from reference TRBV5-1 and TRBJ1-1, reads KAGVTQTPRYLIKTRGQQVTLSCSPISGHRSVSWYQQTPGQGLQFLFEYFSETQRNKGNFPGRFSGRQFSNSRSEMNVSTLELGDSALYLCASSEGERRGPFFGQGTRLTVV.

This clonotype occurred a few times. CDR3: CASATNRGLNEKLFF. The CDR3 DNA follows: TGTGCCAGCGCGACGAACAGGGGGCTAAATGAAAAACTGTTTTTT. The chain uses TRBV6-2 or TRBV6-3 and TRBJ1-4; 9 nucleotides align to TRBD1. Germline V gene data show CDR1 as MNHEY and CDR2 as SVGEGT. This CDR3 spans 15 amino acids. V shed 8 bases, J shed 5 bases, and the junction held 9 bases outside the gene matches.

This clonotype has a handful of counts. The CDR3 loop reads CASSFRGAEETQYF. DNA of the CDR3: TGTGCCAGCAGCTTTCGGGGGGCGGAAGAGACCCAGTACTTC. J is TRBJ2-5 and V is TRBV5-5; D is possibly TRBD2 (7 bases). CDR3 length: 14 amino acids. Germline-derived CDR1 and CDR2 are SGHKS and YYEKEE (reference sequence). V was cut by 2 bases and J by 3 bases, with 11 bases left in between. The full variable domain, rest sourced from reference TRBV5-5 and TRBJ2-5, is DAGVTQSPTHLIKTRGQQVTLRCSPISGHKSVSWYQQVLGQGPQFIFQYYEKEERGRGNFPDRFSARQFPNYSSELNVNALLLGDSALYLCASSFRGAEETQYFGPGTRLLVL.

The CDR3 loop is CASSLGGDLYEQFF. CDR3 in DNA: TGTGCCAGCAGCTTGGGGGGCGATCTGTATGAGCAGTTCTTC. The chain is built from TRBV5-5 and TRBJ2-1; D might be TRBD1 (5 bases). The CDR3 has 14 amino acids. Germline-derived CDR1 and CDR2 are SGHKS and YYEKEE (reference sequence). Trimming removed 0 bases from V and 8 bases from J, with 12 bases in between.

The sample holds many counts of this clonotype. The J gene is TRBJ2-1, the V gene TRBV27; D is possibly TRBD1 (5 bases). Trimming left V 6 bases short and J 4 bases short, with 13 bases between. The CDR3 runs 14 residues. Germline CDR1 reads MNHEY; CDR2 reads SMNVEV (reference sequence). CDR3 nucleotide sequence: TGTGCCAGCAGGCAGGGATCTACGTACAATGAGCAGTTCTTC. Protein product: CASRQGSTYNEQFF.

The J gene is TRBJ1-5, the V gene TRBV12-3 or TRBV12-4; D is ambiguous. The CDR3 runs to 13 residues. V was pared by 5 bases and J by 5 bases, with 10 bases between. The CDR3 DNA reads as TGTGCCAGCAGTGTATCGCGAGATCAGCCCCAGCATTTT. Translating gives CASSVSRDQPQHF.

This rearrangement joins TRBV6-6 to TRBJ2-5; no definite D call. Deletions cut 6 bases from V and 3 bases from J, with 8 bases between. Germline CDR1 and CDR2: MNHNY and SVGAGI (reference sequence). The CDR3 is 12 residues long. The CDR3 spells CASSPPEETQYF. Written as DNA, the CDR3 is TGTGCCAGCAGCCCCCCAGAAGAGACCCAGTACTTC.

This clonotype was seen only a few times. V and J are TRBV10-3 and TRBJ2-1, with 8 bases identical to TRBD2. CDR1 ENHRY and CDR2 SYGVKD come from the germline V gene. The J segment lost 4 bases and the V segment lost 4 bases, leaving 9 bases of the junction unmatched. The length of the CDR3 is 16 residues. In DNA, the CDR3 is TGTGCCATCAGTGGGTTAGGACTAGCATCGTACAATGAGCAGTTCTTC. It specifies CAISGLGLASYNEQFF.